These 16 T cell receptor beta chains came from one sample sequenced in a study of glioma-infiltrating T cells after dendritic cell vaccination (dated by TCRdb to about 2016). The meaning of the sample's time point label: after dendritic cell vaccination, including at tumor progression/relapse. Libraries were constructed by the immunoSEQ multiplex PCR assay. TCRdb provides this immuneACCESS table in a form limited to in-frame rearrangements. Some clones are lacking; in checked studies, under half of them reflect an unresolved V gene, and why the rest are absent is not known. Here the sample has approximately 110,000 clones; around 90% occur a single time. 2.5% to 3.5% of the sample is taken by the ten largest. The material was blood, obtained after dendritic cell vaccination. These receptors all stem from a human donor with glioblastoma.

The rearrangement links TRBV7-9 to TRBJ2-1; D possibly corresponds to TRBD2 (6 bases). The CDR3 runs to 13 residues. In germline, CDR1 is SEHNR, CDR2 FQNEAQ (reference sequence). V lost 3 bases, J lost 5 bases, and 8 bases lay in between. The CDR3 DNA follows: TGTGCCAGCAGCTTGTCTAGCGACAATGAGCAGTTCTTC. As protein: CASSLSSDNEQFF.

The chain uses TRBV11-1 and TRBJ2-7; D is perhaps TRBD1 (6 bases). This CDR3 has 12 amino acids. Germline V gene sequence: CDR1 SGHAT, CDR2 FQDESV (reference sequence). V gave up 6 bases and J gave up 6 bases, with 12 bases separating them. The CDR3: CASSKGEFEQYF. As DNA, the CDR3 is TGTGCCAGCAGTAAGGGGGAATTCGAGCAGTACTTC.

The CDR3 is CASSSVAGGDTQYF. The CDR3 bases are TGTGCCAGCAGCTCTGTAGCGGGGGGAGATACGCAGTATTTT. V is TRBV5-6 and J is TRBJ2-3; the match to TRBD2 covers 10 bases. Trimming took 3 bases from V and 5 from J; bases not matched to a gene: 3. This CDR3 has 14 residues. Germline V lookup: CDR1 SGHDT, CDR2 YYEEEE.

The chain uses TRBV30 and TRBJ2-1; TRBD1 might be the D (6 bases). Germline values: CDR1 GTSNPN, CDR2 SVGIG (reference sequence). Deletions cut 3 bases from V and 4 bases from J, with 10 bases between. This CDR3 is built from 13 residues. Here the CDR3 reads CAWRDSSYNEQFF. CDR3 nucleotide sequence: TGTGCCTGGAGGGACAGCAGTTACAATGAGCAGTTCTTC.

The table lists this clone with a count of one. Here the CDR3 DNA reads TGTGCCAGCCGCCCTTTGGATTGGGGGGGTCCGTGGAACACTGAAGCTTTCTTT. Translation: CASRPLDWGGPWNTEAFF. The chain carries TRBV7-8 and TRBJ1-1, with D possibly being TRBD1 (5 bases). Germline-derived CDR1 and CDR2 are SGHVS and FQNEAQ. With 8 bases removed from V and 1 base from J, the gap between germline ends came to 26 bases. The CDR3 runs to 18 residues.

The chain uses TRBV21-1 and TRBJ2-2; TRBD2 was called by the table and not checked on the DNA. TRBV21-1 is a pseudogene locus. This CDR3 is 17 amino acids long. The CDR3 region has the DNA TGTGCCAGCAGCCCGGCGGTAGCGGGTAACAACGGCGGGGAGCTGTTTTTT. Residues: CASSPAVAGNNGGELFF.

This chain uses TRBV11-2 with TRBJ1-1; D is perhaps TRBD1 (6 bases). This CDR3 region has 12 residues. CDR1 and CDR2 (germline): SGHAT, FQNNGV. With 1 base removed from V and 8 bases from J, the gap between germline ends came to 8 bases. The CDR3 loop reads CASSLVDREAFF. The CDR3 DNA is TGTGCCAGCAGCTTAGTGGACAGAGAAGCTTTCTTT.

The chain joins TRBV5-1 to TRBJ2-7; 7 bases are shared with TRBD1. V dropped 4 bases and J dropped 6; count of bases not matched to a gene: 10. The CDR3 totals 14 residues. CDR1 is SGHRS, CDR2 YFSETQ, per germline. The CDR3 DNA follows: TGCGCCAGCAGCCACTTTCGGGACAGAGGCGAGCAGTACTTC. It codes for CASSHFRDRGEQYF.

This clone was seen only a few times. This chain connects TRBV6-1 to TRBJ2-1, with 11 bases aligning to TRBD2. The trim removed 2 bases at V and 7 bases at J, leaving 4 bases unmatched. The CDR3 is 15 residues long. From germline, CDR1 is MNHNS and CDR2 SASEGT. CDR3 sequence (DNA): TGTGCCAGCAGTGAAACGCCTAGCGGGGGGAATGAGCAGTTCTTC. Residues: CASSETPSGGNEQFF.

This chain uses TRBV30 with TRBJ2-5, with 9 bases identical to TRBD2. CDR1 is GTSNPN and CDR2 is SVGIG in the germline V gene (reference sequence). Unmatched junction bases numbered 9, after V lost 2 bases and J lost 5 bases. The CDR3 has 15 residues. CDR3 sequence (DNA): TGTGCCTGGAGTAAGTTAGCGGGGGTGATTGAGACCCAGTACTTC. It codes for CAWSKLAGVIETQYF.

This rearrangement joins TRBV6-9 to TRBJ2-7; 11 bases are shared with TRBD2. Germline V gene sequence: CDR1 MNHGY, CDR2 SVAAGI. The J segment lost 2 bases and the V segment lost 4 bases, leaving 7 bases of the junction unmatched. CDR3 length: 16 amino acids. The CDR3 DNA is TGTGCCAGCAGTTCTTTTGGGACTAGCGGAACCTACGAGCAGTACTTC. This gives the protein CASSSFGTSGTYEQYF.

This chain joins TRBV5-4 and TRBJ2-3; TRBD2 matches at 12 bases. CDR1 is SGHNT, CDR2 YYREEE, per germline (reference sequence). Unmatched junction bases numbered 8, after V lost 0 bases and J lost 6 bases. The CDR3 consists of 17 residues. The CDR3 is CASSLEASGRAGDTQYF. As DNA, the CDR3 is TGTGCCAGCAGCTTGGAGGCTAGCGGGAGGGCAGGGGATACGCAGTATTTT.

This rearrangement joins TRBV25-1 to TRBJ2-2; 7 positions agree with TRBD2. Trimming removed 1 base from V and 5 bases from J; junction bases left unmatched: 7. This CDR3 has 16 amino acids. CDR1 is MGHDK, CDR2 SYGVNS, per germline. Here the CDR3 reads CASSEFKTGRTGELFF. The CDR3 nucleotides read TGTGCCAGCAGTGAATTTAAGACCGGGAGGACCGGGGAGCTGTTTTTT.

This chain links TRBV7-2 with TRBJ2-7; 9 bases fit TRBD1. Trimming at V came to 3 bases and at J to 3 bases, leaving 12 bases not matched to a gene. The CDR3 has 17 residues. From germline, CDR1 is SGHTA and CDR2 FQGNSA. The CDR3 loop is CASSLSLLRQGVYEQYF. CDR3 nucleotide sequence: TGTGCCAGCAGCTTGAGCCTCCTAAGACAGGGGGTCTACGAGCAGTACTTC.

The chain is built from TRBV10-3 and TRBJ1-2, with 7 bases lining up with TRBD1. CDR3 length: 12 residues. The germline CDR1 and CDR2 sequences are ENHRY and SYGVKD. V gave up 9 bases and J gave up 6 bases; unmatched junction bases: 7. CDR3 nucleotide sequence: TGTGCCATACTGAGCGACAGGGATGGCTACACCTTC. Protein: CAILSDRDGYTF.

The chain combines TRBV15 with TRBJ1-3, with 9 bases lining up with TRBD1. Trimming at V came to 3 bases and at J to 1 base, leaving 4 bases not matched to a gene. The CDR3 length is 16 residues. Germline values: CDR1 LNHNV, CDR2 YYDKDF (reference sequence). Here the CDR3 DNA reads TGTGCCACCAGCAGGGACAGGGGTTCATCTGGAAACACCATATATTTT. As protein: CATSRDRGSSGNTIYF. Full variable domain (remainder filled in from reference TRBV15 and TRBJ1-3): DAMVIQNPRYQVTQFGKPVTLSCSQTLNHNVMYWYQQKSSQAPKLLFHYYDKDFNNEADTPDNFQSRRPNTSFCFLDIRSPGLGDTAMYLCATSRDRGSSGNTIYFGEGSWLTVV.